This TCR beta chain was obtained from a study of radiotherapy plus CTLA-4 blockade in lung cancer. Repertoires were generated with immunoSEQ multiplex PCR, while TCRdb's copy carries only in-frame clones and drops some. The sample holds 95,000 to 150,000 clones, 90% seen once. CDR3 length: 12 amino acids. Germline assignment: CDR1 SGHDT and CDR2 YYEEEE. V was pared by 4 bases and J by 4 bases, with 8 bases between. The TCR comes from a human donor with non-small cell lung cancer that progressed on radiotherapy plus ipilimumab. The source material was peripheral blood, sampled from a patient treated with radiotherapy plus ipilimumab. The rearrangement uses TRBV5-6 and TRBJ1-1; D may be TRBD1 (5 bases). This CDR3 is CASSRGLTEAFF. The CDR3 DNA sequence: TGTGCCAGCAGCCGGGGCCTCACTGAAGCTTTCTTT.